The rows below give T cell receptor beta chains drawn from one sample of a study of blood T cell repertoires in COVID-19. Repertoires were generated with immunoSEQ multiplex PCR, while TCRdb's copy carries only in-frame clones and drops some. The profile shows some 200,000 clones, around 90% of them singletons. Sequencing input: PBMCs or T cells enriched from blood (not recorded which). The receptor set was obtained from a woman in her thirties who had recovered from COVID-19. The CDR3 runs from the conserved cysteine through the conserved F or W. Each record gives: V gene, CDR3 length, clone size, D gene, J gene, CDR3 DNA, CDR3 protein. The D gene is left open where the match is weak. Size is stated for part of the rows, as once, few or many counts, or as a class when the clone is expanded.

v_call: TRBV28; cdr3_length: 11; clone_size: few; d_call: NA; j_call: TRBJ2-1; cdr3_nt: TGTGCCAGCAATGCGAACCATGAGCAGTTCTTC; cdr3_aa: CASNANHEQFF
v_call: TRBV11-2; cdr3_length: 15; clone_size: NA; d_call: NA; j_call: TRBJ2-5; cdr3_nt: TGTGCCAGCAGCTTGGTAGGAGGAGGAGTGGAGACCCAGTACTTC; cdr3_aa: CASSLVGGGVETQYF
v_call: TRBV5-1; cdr3_length: 15; clone_size: NA; d_call: TRBD1; j_call: TRBJ1-1; cdr3_nt: TGCGCCAGCAGCCCAGGGACAGGGGGCCGGACTGAAGCTTTCTTT; cdr3_aa: CASSPGTGGRTEAFF
v_call: TRBV6-2/TRBV6-3; cdr3_length: 11; clone_size: NA; d_call: NA; j_call: TRBJ2-5; cdr3_nt: TGTGCCAGCAGCCCAACAGGGTCCCAGTACTTC; cdr3_aa: CASSPTGSQYF
v_call: TRBV25-1; cdr3_length: 13; clone_size: NA; d_call: NA; j_call: TRBJ2-1; cdr3_nt: TGTGCCAGCAGTAGGGACACCTACAATGAGCAGTTCTTC; cdr3_aa: CASSRDTYNEQFF
v_call: TRBV3-1/TRBV3-2; cdr3_length: 14; clone_size: NA; d_call: NA; j_call: TRBJ2-1; cdr3_nt: TGTGCCAGCAGCCAAGTACGTCAGGGGAATGAGCAGTTCTTC; cdr3_aa: CASSQVRQGNEQFF
v_call: TRBV5-5; cdr3_length: 15; clone_size: NA; d_call: TRBD1; j_call: TRBJ1-1; cdr3_nt: TGTGCCAGCAGAAGATGGGGTCAGGGGGATACTGAAGCTTTCTTT; cdr3_aa: CASRRWGQGDTEAFF
v_call: TRBV7-9; cdr3_length: 14; clone_size: NA; d_call: TRBD1; j_call: TRBJ1-3; cdr3_nt: TGTGCCAGCAGCTCGGGACAGCGAGGAAACACCATATATTTT; cdr3_aa: CASSSGQRGNTIYF
v_call: TRBV7-8; cdr3_length: 19; clone_size: once; d_call: TRBD1; j_call: TRBJ2-3; cdr3_nt: TGTGCCAGCAGCTTAGGGAGGGTGAGGGACAGGATAAGCACAGATACGCAGTATTTT; cdr3_aa: CASSLGRVRDRISTDTQYF
v_call: TRBV19; cdr3_length: 15; clone_size: NA; d_call: TRBD2; j_call: TRBJ2-5; cdr3_nt: TGTGCCAGTAGTCTCCAGCGGGGGGAGGGAGAGACCCAGTACTTC; cdr3_aa: CASSLQRGEGETQYF
v_call: TRBV18; cdr3_length: 16; clone_size: NA; d_call: TRBD2; j_call: TRBJ2-1; cdr3_nt: TGTGCCAGCTCACCACCCTTAGCGGGAGCAAAAAATGAGCAGTTCTTC; cdr3_aa: CASSPPLAGAKNEQFF
v_call: TRBV7-2; cdr3_length: 11; clone_size: NA; d_call: NA; j_call: TRBJ2-5; cdr3_nt: TGTGCCAGCAGCCCTCAAGAGACCCAGTACTTC; cdr3_aa: CASSPQETQYF
v_call: TRBV7-2; cdr3_length: 14; clone_size: NA; d_call: NA; j_call: TRBJ2-5; cdr3_nt: TGTGCCAGCAGCTTAGGATCCGGGCAAGAGACCCAGTACTTC; cdr3_aa: CASSLGSGQETQYF
v_call: TRBV5-1; cdr3_length: 16; clone_size: NA; d_call: TRBD1; j_call: TRBJ2-1; cdr3_nt: TGCGCCAGCAGCCCGGAAGGGACAGGGTTAATGTATGAGCAGTTCTTC; cdr3_aa: CASSPEGTGLMYEQFF
v_call: TRBV12-3/TRBV12-4; cdr3_length: 13; clone_size: few; d_call: NA; j_call: TRBJ2-1; cdr3_nt: TGTGCCAGCAGCGCGGGACCTAACAATGAGCAGTTCTTC; cdr3_aa: CASSAGPNNEQFF
v_call: TRBV6-4; cdr3_length: 16; clone_size: once; d_call: TRBD2; j_call: TRBJ2-1; cdr3_nt: TGTGCCAGCAGTGACGGACTAGCGGGGGCCTACAATGAGCAGTTCTTC; cdr3_aa: CASSDGLAGAYNEQFF
v_call: TRBV10-3; cdr3_length: 13; clone_size: NA; d_call: TRBD2; j_call: TRBJ2-7; cdr3_nt: TGTGCCATCAGCGGGACTACCGACTACGAGCAGTACTTC; cdr3_aa: CAISGTTDYEQYF